This T cell receptor beta chain was retrieved from a study of blood T cell repertoires in COVID-19. Overall study: Sample material is recorded as cDNA or gDNA derived from T cells, B-cell-depleted T cells, or PBMCs.

Clones were sequenced by immunoSEQ multiplex PCR, and TCRdb holds only the in-frame ones, with some missing. This table has around 62,000 clones, 75% to 85% appearing once. The CDR3 is made up of 15 amino acids. CDR1 is MNHEY, CDR2 SVGAGI, per germline. Trimming took 4 bases from V and 10 from J, leaving 17 bases between them. The rearrangement links TRBV6-5 to TRBJ1-6, with D hard to call. Sequenced: peripheral blood. This TCR was sampled from a man aged 45-65 years with acute or convalescent COVID-19. CDR3 sequence reads: CASSFSSPKESPLHF. The CDR3 bases are TGTGCCAGCAGTTTTTCCAGTCCGAAGGAGTCACCCCTCCACTTT.